The rows below give T cell receptor beta chains drawn from one sample of a study of Graves' ophthalmopathy and Graves' hyperthyroidism. Each CDR3 protein gets one entry after TCRdb re-called the multiplex PCR reads with MiXCR. The data contain about 620,000 distinct CDR3 sequences, 22% of them singletons. Sequencing used peripheral blood. The receptors were sampled from a woman younger than 30 with stable Graves' hyperthyroidism. Some clones in this sample may be carry-over from other donors' samples. The CDR3 runs from the conserved cysteine through the conserved F or W. A D gene is named only where the DNA matches it firmly. Some rows mark clone size as missing; the rest say once, few, many or name a class of expanded clone.

TRBV27	many	TRBJ2-7	.	CASSSPNSLYEQYF	TGTGCCAGCAGTTCACCGAATAGCTTATACGAGCAGTACTTC
TRBV12-5	many	TRBJ2-7	.	CASGLAIRGNAYEQYF	TGTGCTAGTGGTCTAGCCATCCGGGGCAACGCCTACGAGCAGTACTTC
TRBV10-3	many	TRBJ1-2	.	CATRGTNGGYTF	TGTGCCACCCGGGGGACAAACGGTGGCTACACCTTC
TRBV2	.	TRBJ2-5	TRBD2	CASSERGLAGGPAETQYF	TGTGCCAGCAGTGAACGGGGGTTAGCGGGAGGGCCAGCTGAGACCCAGTACTTC
TRBV6-5	.	TRBJ2-2	.	CASSYLPPTGELFF	TGTGCCAGCAGTTACTTACCACCAACCGGGGAGCTGTTTTTT
TRBV7-2	many	TRBJ1-1	TRBD1	CASSSLTGSTEAFF	TGTGCCAGCAGCTCTCTGACAGGGAGCACTGAAGCTTTCTTT
TRBV2	few	TRBJ2-2	.	CASSERPRLNTGELFF	TGTGCCAGCAGTGAAAGGCCCCGATTGAACACCGGGGAGCTGTTTTTT
TRBV6-5	many	TRBJ1-1	.	CASSYPQGREAFF	TGTGCCAGCAGTTACCCGCAGGGACGTGAAGCTTTCTTT
TRBV12-3/TRBV12-4	.	TRBJ2-5	.	CASRVNSQETQYF	TGTGCCAGTAGGGTGAATAGCCAAGAGACCCAGTACTTC
TRBV12-3/TRBV12-4	many	TRBJ1-1	.	CASSLYVVQGTEAFF	TGTGCCAGCAGCCTATACGTGGTGCAGGGCACTGAAGCTTTCTTT
TRBV6-1	many	TRBJ1-1	TRBD1	CASSTNRGSTEAFF	TGTGCCAGCAGTACCAACAGGGGATCTACTGAAGCTTTCTTT
TRBV6-5	many	TRBJ1-1	TRBD1	CASSYRGTAKAFF	TGTGCCAGCAGTTACCGCGGGACAGCCAAAGCTTTCTTT
TRBV5-6	few	TRBJ1-2	TRBD1	CASSAGTGGIYGYTF	TGTGCCAGCAGCGCTGGGACAGGGGGCATCTATGGCTACACCTTC
TRBV12-3/TRBV12-4	many	TRBJ1-3	.	CASSPDRNSGNTIYF	TGTGCCAGCAGTCCCGACAGGAACTCTGGAAACACCATATATTTT
TRBV11-2	.	TRBJ2-7	TRBD1	CASSLGGQLYEQYF	TGTGCCAGCAGCTTAGGGGGACAGCTTTACGAGCAGTACTTC